This TCR beta chain was recorded in a study of T cells in Graves' hyperthyroidism and ophthalmopathy. This clonotype was found many times. No antigen is known for it. Uncontrolled infection, other autoimmune disease, pregnancy or lactation barred patients from enrollment. Blood was obtained at the first hyperthyroidism diagnosis, which preceded any ophthalmopathy symptoms. V lost 5 bases, J lost 0 bases, and 6 bases stayed unmatched. CDR1 and CDR2 from the germline V gene are MNHEY and SMNVEV (reference sequence). The CDR3 is 16 amino acids. Amplification of TCR beta CDR3 regions was performed using RNA transcripts as template. When the TCR CDR3 underwent first-round RT-PCR, the HTBI primer set was used. TCRdb called the multiplex PCR reads again in MiXCR, with one record for every CDR3 protein. This sample has fewer than 450,000 distinct CDR3 sequences, with 17% found just once. Study-wide results and caveats: Using 13 V-J features, a model discriminated ophthalmopathy from stable hyperthyroidism. Clonotypes that were expanded in thyroid above 0.001 mostly appeared in blood too.

This sequence was found in a woman in her 30s with Graves' hyperthyroidism that later progressed to Graves' ophthalmopathy. This chain joins TRBV27 and TRBJ2-1; TRBD1 matches 8 bases. Material for sequencing was blood. The DNA for the CDR3 is TGTGCCAGCAGTGCGACAGGGGACAGCTCCTACAATGAGCAGTTCTTC. The encoded protein is CASSATGDSSYNEQFF.